The 26 T cell receptor beta chains below all came from one sample that was sequenced in a study of untreated major depressive disorder. Antigens of these TCRs are unknown. The data were produced by immunoSEQ multiplex PCR, yet TCRdb's version contains in-frame clones alone and is incomplete. Of about 25,000 clones listed, roughly nine tenths were seen once; the top ten hold under 0.8%. Study findings and constraints: TRBV05-01 (Vbeta 5.1) usage was higher in CD4+ T cells of depressed patients than controls.

Specimen: CD4+ T cells from PBMCs. The receptors come from a woman aged 25 to 45 with major depressive disorder.

The chain has TRBV19 and TRBJ1-4; no definite D call. The V gene's germline CDR1 is LNHDA and CDR2 SQIVND (reference sequence). Between the trimmed V and J ends, which lost 2 bases and 2 bases, there was a span of 9 bases. This CDR3 has 15 amino acids. The CDR3 bases are TGTGCCAGTAGTATAAGACATGGGACTAATGAAAAACTGTTTTTT. Its translation is CASSIRHGTNEKLFF. The full variable domain, its missing parts supplied by reference TRBV19 and TRBJ1-4, is DGGITQSPKYLFRKEGQNVTLSCEQNLNHDAMYWYRQDPGQGLRLIYYSQIVNDFQKGDIAEGYSVSREKKESFPLTVTSAQKNPTAFYLCASSIRHGTNEKLFFGSGTQLSVL.

J is TRBJ2-7 and V is TRBV10-3; D tentatively reads TRBD1 or TRBD2 (5 bases each). The CDR3 has 13 residues. The V gene's germline CDR1 is ENHRY and CDR2 SYGVKD. V was shortened by 4 bases and J by 0 bases, with 7 bases between the two germline ends. In DNA, the CDR3 is TGTGCCATCAGTGCAGGGAGCTCCTACGAGCAGTACTTC. Translating it yields CAISAGSSYEQYF.

The chain has TRBV7-2 and TRBJ1-5, with a tentative D call TRBD1 (5 bases). CDR3 length equals 15 residues. Germline assignment: CDR1 SGHTA and CDR2 FQGNSA. V was cut by 3 bases and J by 3 bases, with 12 bases left in between. DNA of the CDR3: TGTGCCAGCAGCTTCGGTTCAGGGCTCAATCAGCCCCAGCATTTT. This translates into CASSFGSGLNQPQHF.

This chain links TRBV5-4 with TRBJ2-5; no firm D call. CDR1 SGHNT and CDR2 YYREEE come from the germline V gene (reference sequence). This CDR3 spans 15 amino acids. V was clipped by 3 bases and J by 1 base, with 13 bases between them. CDR3 residues: CASSSPGVIQETQYF. CDR3 nucleotides: TGTGCCAGCAGCTCACCTGGGGTGATCCAAGAGACCCAGTACTTC.

For the CDR3, the DNA is TGTGCCAGCAGTCCTTCCGGGGGAGGGTATAATGAAAAACTGTTTTTT. Translation gives CASSPSGGGYNEKLFF. The V and J genes are TRBV28 and TRBJ1-4, with D perhaps matching TRBD1 (5 bases). The CDR3 sequence is 16 residues long. V was trimmed by 5 bases and J by 4 bases, leaving 17 bases between them. Germline V gene lookup returns CDR1 MDHEN and CDR2 SYDVKM.

The CDR3 region is CASSKDRGLQETQYF. The DNA for the CDR3 is TGTGCCAGCAGCAAAGACAGGGGCCTGCAAGAGACCCAGTACTTC. The chain couples TRBV7-9 to TRBJ2-5; TRBD1 agrees at 8 bases. The CDR3 totals 15 residues. The junction had 7 bases not matched to a gene; V was cut back by 5 bases and J by 2 bases. Germline-derived CDR1 and CDR2 are SEHNR and FQNEAQ (reference sequence).

This chain joins TRBV7-6 and TRBJ2-1; weak D call: TRBD1 (6 bases). From germline, CDR1 is SGHVS and CDR2 FNYEAQ. With 2 bases removed from V and 4 bases from J, the gap between germline ends came to 12 bases. The CDR3 covers 15 residues. The DNA of the CDR3 is TGTGCCAGCAGCTTAAAGGGGGACGGATACAATGAGCAGTTCTTC. It is translated as CASSLKGDGYNEQFF. The full variable domain, in which reference TRBV7-6 and TRBJ2-1 provide the parts outside the CDR3, is GAGVSQSPRYKVTKRGQDVALRCDPISGHVSLYWYRQALGQGPEFLTYFNYEAQQDKSGLPNDRFSAERPEGSISTLTIQRTEQRDSAMYRCASSLKGDGYNEQFFGPGTRLTVL.

The CDR3 DNA is TGTGCCAGCAGTGAAGCGGGGCGCTCCTACGAGCAGTACTTC. It specifies CASSEAGRSYEQYF. V gene TRBV6-1 combines with J gene TRBJ2-7; a weak D match, TRBD1 (5 bases). This CDR3 region has 14 residues. From germline, CDR1 is MNHNS and CDR2 SASEGT. V was trimmed by 0 bases and J by 0 bases, leaving 6 bases between them.

The gene calls are TRBV18 and TRBJ1-1; D perhaps matches TRBD1 (5 bases). Germline CDR1 and CDR2: KGHSH and LQKENI. There are 16 residues in the CDR3. V lost 2 bases and J 10 bases, leaving 23 bases between the germline ends. In DNA, the CDR3 is TGTGCCAGCTCACCATTCCTACCGGGGGATGGCGTTCCAGCTTTCTTT. It is translated as CASSPFLPGDGVPAFF.

This sequence joins TRBV4-3 and TRBJ2-1; 13 bases fit TRBD2. V was clipped by 1 base and J by 5 bases; unmatched bases: 8. The CDR3 runs 18 residues. Germline V gives CDR1 LGHNA, CDR2 YSLEER. The CDR3 DNA reads as TGCGCCAGCAGCCAAGTTGCCATAGGACTAGCGGGGGACAATGAGCAGTTCTTC. This encodes CASSQVAIGLAGDNEQFF.

The sample holds one count of this clone. The genes are TRBV7-9 and TRBJ1-2, with TRBD1 as a possible D gene (6 bases). V was pared by 4 bases and J by 8 bases, with 14 bases between. The CDR3 length is 13 residues. Germline CDR1 and CDR2: SEHNR and FQNEAQ (reference sequence). CDR3: CASSSQGGGGYTF. CDR3 in DNA: TGTGCCAGCAGCTCCCAAGGGGGTGGCGGCTACACCTTC.

The CDR3 DNA follows: TGTGCCAGCACCCCTTCAGGGGGTCCTTCTGAGACTTTCTTT. Its translation: CASTPSGGPSETFF. This rearrangement joins TRBV5-6 to TRBJ1-1; 7 bases line up with TRBD1. Germline lookup yields CDR1 SGHDT and CDR2 YYEEEE. The J segment lost 12 bases and the V segment lost 6 bases, leaving 17 bases of the junction unmatched. This CDR3 spans 14 amino acids.

This chain joins TRBV11-3 and TRBJ2-7; D unresolved. In germline, CDR1 is SGHNT, CDR2 YENEEA. This CDR3 comprises 16 residues. V was pared by 1 base and J by 2 bases, with 15 bases between. DNA for the CDR3: TGTGCCAGCAGCTTAGCCCCCGCCTGGCAGGCCTACGAGCAGTACTTC. It encodes CASSLAPAWQAYEQYF.

The chain links TRBV7-9 to TRBJ2-5, with D unresolved. Germline V gene data show CDR1 as SEHNR and CDR2 as FQNEAQ (reference sequence). The length of the CDR3 is 13 residues. Deletions cut 3 bases from V and 7 bases from J, with 12 bases between. The CDR3 DNA reads as TGTGCCAGCAGCTTGGAGTTGAGTGGGACCCAGTACTTC. Translated: CASSLELSGTQYF.

This clone was seen only a few times. This sequence joins TRBV28 and TRBJ2-7, with 11 bases lining up with TRBD1. CDR1 MDHEN and CDR2 SYDVKM come from the germline V gene. The V gene end was trimmed by 3 bases and the J gene end by 3 bases; junction bases not matched to a gene: 1. This CDR3 has 14 amino acids. CDR3 residues: CASSFGTGGYEQYF. The CDR3 nucleotides are TGTGCCAGCAGTTTTGGGACAGGGGGCTACGAGCAGTACTTC.

This clone came up once. This chain links TRBV27 with TRBJ2-6; D unresolved. The CDR3 extends over 16 amino acids. The V gene's germline CDR1 is MNHEY and CDR2 SMNVEV (reference sequence). V was cut by 4 bases and J by 0 bases, with 10 bases left in between. DNA for the CDR3: TGTGCCAGCAGTTACTGGACGGACTCTGGGGCCAACGTCCTGACTTTC. Translated, it gives CASSYWTDSGANVLTF.

J is TRBJ2-5 and V is TRBV4-3; D may be TRBD2 (6 bases). Per the germline V gene, CDR1 is LGHNA and CDR2 is YSLEER. Trimming pared 4 bases from V and 2 bases from J, leaving 17 bases between. This CDR3 comprises 16 residues. This CDR3 is CASSPIPLGGQETQYF. The CDR3 DNA reads as TGCGCCAGCAGCCCCATCCCCTTGGGGGGTCAAGAGACCCAGTACTTC.

This chain links TRBV19 with TRBJ2-2; 9 bases fit TRBD1. The CDR3 has 15 amino acids. CDR1 and CDR2 (germline): LNHDA, SQIVND (reference sequence). Trimming took 7 bases from V and 3 from J; bases not matched to a gene: 6. CDR3 loop: CASTPGTGYTGELFF. The CDR3 bases are TGTGCCAGTACCCCAGGGACAGGGTACACCGGGGAGCTGTTTTTT.

J is TRBJ2-1 and V is TRBV7-9; possible D gene TRBD2, 6 bases. CDR1 and CDR2 (germline): SEHNR, FQNEAQ (reference sequence). The V end was cut by 3 bases, the J end by 6 bases, with 15 bases between. CDR3 length: 15 residues. CDR3 residues: CASSFDSGLSNEQFF. The CDR3 coding sequence is TGTGCCAGCAGCTTTGATAGCGGATTAAGCAATGAGCAGTTCTTC.

The chain uses TRBV5-6 and TRBJ2-2; 7 nucleotides agree with TRBD2. Germline loops: CDR1 SGHDT, CDR2 YYEEEE. The CDR3 runs to 14 residues. V dropped 6 bases and J dropped 2; count of bases not matched to a gene: 4. The CDR3 coding sequence is TGTGCCAGCACCTCGGGACTAAACACCGGGGAGCTGTTTTTT. Protein: CASTSGLNTGELFF.

The J gene is TRBJ2-5, the V gene TRBV29-1; possible D gene TRBD2, 6 bases. Trimming stripped 7 bases from V and 5 bases from J, with 11 bases between. The CDR3 extends over 11 amino acids. Germline V gene lookup returns CDR1 SQVTM and CDR2 ANQGSEA. Written as DNA, the CDR3 is TGCAGCGGGGGTCGGGGGGAGACCCAGTACTTC. Its translation: CSGGRGETQYF.

J is TRBJ2-7 and V is TRBV2; maybe TRBD1 (5 bases). V was cut by 3 bases and J by 3 bases, with 6 bases left in between. The CDR3 loop spans 12 amino acids. Germline values: CDR1 SNHLY, CDR2 FYNNEI. CDR3 amino acids: CASSDQGYEQYF. CDR3 DNA: TGTGCCAGCAGTGATCAGGGCTACGAGCAGTACTTC. The full variable domain, rest sourced from reference TRBV2 and TRBJ2-7, is EPEVTQTPSHQVTQMGQEVILRCVPISNHLYFYWYRQILGQKVEFLVSFYNNEISEKSEIFDDQFSVERPDGSNFTLKIRSTKLEDSAMYFCASSDQGYEQYFGPGTRLTVT.

CDR3 residues: CASSLVGTDYEQYF. CDR3 sequence (DNA): TGTGCCAGCAGCTTAGTCGGGACAGACTACGAGCAGTACTTC. This chain links TRBV7-9 with TRBJ2-7; 7 bases match TRBD1. Germline CDR1 reads SEHNR; CDR2 reads FQNEAQ (reference sequence). The CDR3 is made up of 14 amino acids. V trimming: 1 base; J trimming: 3 bases; junction bases outside the gene matches: 3.

CDR3 sequence reads: CASSPLQSNQPQHF. Written as DNA, the CDR3 is TGTGCCAGCTCACCGCTACAGTCCAATCAGCCCCAGCATTTT. The V gene is TRBV18, the J gene TRBJ1-5; D is unclear. The V gene lost 3 bases and the J gene lost 3 bases, with 9 bases spanning the gap. The germline V gene has CDR1 KGHSH and CDR2 LQKENI. The CDR3 runs 14 residues. The full variable domain, its missing parts supplied by reference TRBV18 and TRBJ1-5, is NAGVMQNPRHLVRRRGQEARLRCSPMKGHSHVYWYRQLPEEGLKFMVYLQKENIIDESGMPKERFSAEFPKEGPSILRIQQVVRGDSAAYFCASSPLQSNQPQHFGDGTRLSIL.

The CDR3 protein is CASSAGRSTDTQYF. DNA for the CDR3: TGTGCCAGCAGCGCGGGACGGAGTACAGATACGCAGTATTTT. The V call is TRBV7-3, the J call TRBJ2-3; a weak D match, TRBD2 (6 bases). CDR1 and CDR2 (germline): SGHTA, FQGTGA. V lost 5 bases, J lost 3 bases, and 12 bases lay in between. The CDR3 length is 14 residues.

The rearrangement joins TRBV7-9 to TRBJ2-5, with TRBD1 as a possible D gene (6 bases). The V gene lost 0 bases and the J gene lost 5 bases, with 19 bases spanning the gap. The CDR3 is 17 amino acids. Germline CDR1 SEHNR, CDR2 FQNEAQ (reference sequence). CDR3 amino acids: CASSLAQPGALGETQYF. The CDR3, as DNA: TGTGCCAGCAGCTTAGCGCAGCCAGGGGCCCTTGGGGAGACCCAGTACTTC.